These 21 T cell receptor beta chains were all obtained from the same sample, sequenced in a study of shared clonotypes between healthy human individuals. Generated by immunoSEQ multiplex PCR, the TCRdb table keeps only in-frame clones and is missing some. The table records over 850,000 clones, more than 75% of them present only once. The sample taken for sequencing was memory CD4+ T cells from PBMCs. The subset here: CD45RA-negative fraction. All receptors derive from a young man in good health. Some clones in this sample may be carry-over from other donors' samples.

J is TRBJ2-3 and V is TRBV7-2, with TRBD1 identical over 10 bases. CDR1 and CDR2 (germline): SGHTA, FQGNSA. V shed 5 bases, J shed 3 bases, and the junction held 8 bases outside the gene matches. The CDR3 contains 16 residues. CDR3 in DNA: TGTGCCAGCAGCCCGCACCGGGACAGGGGAACAGATACGCAGTATTTT. Amino acid sequence: CASSPHRDRGTDTQYF.

The chain uses TRBV4-3 and TRBJ2-6, with TRBD1 as a possible D gene (5 bases). The CDR3 extends over 17 amino acids. With 0 bases removed from V and 2 bases from J, the gap between germline ends came to 11 bases. Per germline, CDR1 LGHNA and CDR2 YSLEER. This CDR3 is CASSQETGLTGANVLTF. The CDR3 nucleotides read TGCGCCAGCAGCCAAGAAACAGGATTAACTGGGGCCAACGTCCTGACTTTC.

The chain combines TRBV4-3 with TRBJ2-1; D is possibly TRBD1 (5 bases). Germline V gives CDR1 LGHNA, CDR2 YSLEER. V lost 5 bases and J lost 4, with 12 bases in between. There are 14 residues in the CDR3. This chain's CDR3 is CASSSRVTYNEQFF. The CDR3 nucleotides read TGCGCCAGCAGCTCCAGGGTCACTTACAATGAGCAGTTCTTC.

This clone has just a few counts. The chain employs TRBV11-2 and TRBJ1-4; D ambiguous. Trimming took 4 bases from V and 7 from J, leaving 13 bases between them. Germline V CDR1 and CDR2: SGHAT, FQNNGV. The CDR3 spans 14 residues. Here the CDR3 DNA reads TGTGCCAGCAGCTCGCGAGAGGTTGGTGAAAAACTGTTTTTT. Protein sequence: CASSSREVGEKLFF.

The gene calls are TRBV28 and TRBJ2-1; the D call may be TRBD1 or TRBD2 (5 bases each). Trimming left V 4 bases short and J 0 bases short, with 16 bases between. The CDR3 is made up of 17 amino acids. In germline, CDR1 is MDHEN, CDR2 SYDVKM. In nucleotides, the CDR3 is TGTGCCAGCAGTTCCCTCGGGGCGCCGAGCTCCTACAATGAGCAGTTCTTC. Its translation is CASSSLGAPSSYNEQFF.

V and J are TRBV5-1 and TRBJ1-1; no reliable D call. This CDR3 region has 16 residues. V was trimmed by 1 base and J by 3 bases, leaving 16 bases between them. CDR1 and CDR2 (germline): SGHRS, YFSETQ. The CDR3 DNA reads as TGCGCCAGCAGCTTGTCTGGGTTGTTCGGGGACACTGAAGCTTTCTTT. As protein: CASSLSGLFGDTEAFF.

The chain combines TRBV20-1 with TRBJ2-7; D ambiguous. Germline V gene lookup returns CDR1 DFQATT and CDR2 SNEGSKA (reference sequence). The CDR3 totals 11 residues. V shed 3 bases and J shed 4 bases, with 7 bases lying between them. CDR3 in DNA: TGCAGTGCTAGGAAGAGTTACGAGCAGTACTTC. Its translation: CSARKSYEQYF.

The J gene is TRBJ2-1, the V gene TRBV5-1; D not resolved. Germline CDR1 reads SGHRS; CDR2 reads YFSETQ. Trimming removed 4 bases at V and 6 bases at J, with 11 bases between. CDR3 length equals 13 residues. The DNA of the CDR3 is TGCGCCAGCAGCCCGGTCGGCCGCAATGAGCAGTTCTTC. It translates to CASSPVGRNEQFF.

The CDR3 loop is CASSQPGWETQYF. The CDR3 DNA follows: TGTGCCAGCAGCCAACCGGGTTGGGAGACCCAGTACTTC. The chain links TRBV14 to TRBJ2-5; no firm D call. Trimming took off 2 bases at V and 5 bases at J, with 9 bases between the two ends. Germline CDR1 and CDR2: SGHDN and FVKESK. There are 13 residues in the CDR3.

The chain has TRBV5-1 and TRBJ2-7; 8 bases align to TRBD1. Per the germline V gene, CDR1 is SGHRS and CDR2 is YFSETQ. J gave up 5 bases and V 0 bases, and 4 bases lay outside the gene matches. This CDR3 has 14 residues. The CDR3 DNA reads as TGCGCCAGCAGCTTGGTCAGGGGGCGGGACGAGCAGTACTTC. It encodes CASSLVRGRDEQYF.

The chain couples TRBV20-1 to TRBJ1-1, with D uncertain. The CDR3 sequence is 11 residues long. Germline assignment: CDR1 DFQATT and CDR2 SNEGSKA (reference sequence). V was clipped by 6 bases and J by 0 bases, with 5 bases between them. CDR3 DNA: TGCAGTGCAGCGGTGAACACTGAAGCTTTCTTT. This gives the protein CSAAVNTEAFF.

The rearrangement links TRBV20-1 to TRBJ2-7; no clear D. Trimming removed 1 base from V and 6 bases from J, with 7 bases in between. The germline CDR1 and CDR2 sequences are DFQATT and SNEGSKA (reference sequence). The CDR3 spans 11 residues. Here the CDR3 reads CSARVGGEQYF. For the CDR3, the DNA is TGCAGTGCTAGAGTTGGTGGCGAGCAGTACTTC.

The chain joins TRBV30 to TRBJ1-1, with TRBD1 as a possible D gene (5 bases). The CDR3 runs 13 residues. The V gene lost 4 bases and the J gene lost 5 bases, with 14 bases spanning the gap. CDR1 and CDR2 from the germline V gene are GTSNPN and SVGIG (reference sequence). CDR3 nucleotide sequence: TGTGCCTGGAAGCAATCAGGGAGGACTGAAGCTTTCTTT. Translating gives CAWKQSGRTEAFF.

The V gene is TRBV4-2, the J gene TRBJ2-6; possibly TRBD1 for D (6 bases). V lost 0 bases and J lost 1, with 7 bases in between. Looked up from germline, CDR1 is LGHNA and CDR2 is YNFKEQ. There are 16 residues in the CDR3. The CDR3 DNA reads TGTGCCAGCAGCCAAGACAGGGGATCTGGGGCCAACGTCCTGACTTTC. This codes for CASSQDRGSGANVLTF.

The chain recombines TRBV9 with TRBJ1-2, with no clear D. V shed 4 bases and J shed 5 bases, with 18 bases lying between them. From germline, CDR1 is SGDLS and CDR2 YYNGEE. This CDR3 contains 15 residues. The CDR3 sequence is CASSPGPVLDYGYTF. In DNA, the CDR3 is TGTGCCAGCAGCCCCGGGCCCGTTCTGGATTATGGCTACACCTTC.

The chain joins TRBV5-8 to TRBJ2-3, with 8 nucleotides matching TRBD2. The CDR3 extends over 17 amino acids. Germline V CDR1 and CDR2: SGHTS, YDEGEE. The ends lost 5 bases at V and 1 base at J; junction bases unmatched: 12. The CDR3 DNA sequence: TGTGCCAGCAGTCCCGGGACTAGACCGCTTGGCACAGATACGCAGTATTTT. It is translated as CASSPGTRPLGTDTQYF.

This clone was seen just once. The sample has other DNA sequences that encode this CDR3 too. The CDR3 nucleotides are TGTGCCAGCAGCTTGGGCGGCGGCTACACCTTC. This codes for CASSLGGGYTF. V and J are TRBV5-6 and TRBJ1-2, with D uncertain. This CDR3 has 11 amino acids. The ends were cut back, 0 bases at V and 8 bases at J, with 5 bases in the middle. The germline gives CDR1 SGHDT, CDR2 YYEEEE.

This clone was found a few times. The V and J genes are TRBV6-6 and TRBJ2-7; 7 bases fit TRBD1. V dropped 7 bases and J dropped 0; count of bases not matched to a gene: 6. The CDR3 has 14 amino acids. Germline loops: CDR1 MNHNY, CDR2 SVGAGI (reference sequence). The CDR3 coding sequence is TGTGCCAGCACCCGGACAGGCGGCTCCTACGAGCAGTACTTC. This encodes CASTRTGGSYEQYF.

This clone was picked up many times. The chain uses TRBV29-1 and TRBJ2-1, with D hard to call. This CDR3 region has 12 residues. CDR1 is SQVTM and CDR2 is ANQGSEA in the germline V gene. V shed 7 bases and J shed 5 bases, with 12 bases lying between them. The CDR3 sequence is CSAGLPDNEQFF. CDR3 nucleotides: TGCAGCGCGGGTCTCCCAGACAATGAGCAGTTCTTC.

The chain combines TRBV5-1 with TRBJ2-1, with 11 nucleotides matching TRBD2. Germline V gives CDR1 SGHRS, CDR2 YFSETQ. The CDR3 covers 13 residues. V shed 6 bases, J shed 6 bases, and the junction held 2 bases outside the gene matches. The CDR3 is CASMGTSGNEQFF. CDR3 DNA: TGCGCCAGCATGGGGACTAGCGGCAATGAGCAGTTCTTC. Complete variable domain (other parts from reference TRBV5-1 and TRBJ2-1): KAGVTQTPRYLIKTRGQQVTLSCSPISGHRSVSWYQQTPGQGLQFLFEYFSETQRNKGNFPGRFSGRQFSNSRSEMNVSTLELGDSALYLCASMGTSGNEQFFGPGTRLTVL.

CDR3 in DNA: TGTGCCAGCAGTGAAACCAGGGCCGAGACCCAGTACTTC. Protein product: CASSETRAETQYF. The chain combines TRBV2 with TRBJ2-5, with D possibly matching TRBD1 (5 bases). The CDR3 loop spans 13 amino acids. V lost 2 bases, J lost 5 bases, and 9 bases lay in between. CDR1 is SNHLY, CDR2 FYNNEI, per germline.